The source of this T cell receptor beta chain is a study of HIV-infected children after antiretroviral therapy interruption. Overall study context: Interruption group median age around 9.9 years; continuous group 7 to 8 years. Regarding the study as a whole: The Gini coefficient of naive CD4+ repertoires rose, returning to baseline by 3 years.

This clonotype has ten or more counts. Its specificity is not known. A 3' RACE protocol on RNA, with unique molecular identifiers, produced the TCR library. Using its own MiXCR run on the 3' RACE reads, TCRdb lists one record per CDR3 protein. The data show 35,000 to 50,000 distinct CDR3 sequences, over 6.5% seen once. The ends were cut back, 6 bases at V and 2 bases at J, with 11 bases in the middle. Germline V gene sequence: CDR1 SGHRS, CDR2 YFSETQ. This CDR3 is 13 amino acids long. Described treatment: PENTA 11 planned treatment interruption arm or continuous ART arm. The source was CD45RA+ CD4+ T cells from PBMCs, pooled from several time points, collected from a donor given antiretroviral therapy, either interrupted or continuous. Subset given: naive CD4+ CD45RA+ CD45RO- T cells. The TCR sequence derives from a pool of human donors with HIV. The genes are TRBV5-1 and TRBJ2-5; D unclear. CDR3 DNA sequence: TGCGCCAGCAATGTGGACGTACAAGAGACCCAGTACTTC. The encoded protein is CASNVDVQETQYF.